Sequencing of this T cell receptor (beta chain) was carried out in a study of cytomegalovirus exposure and HLA in healthy donors. Study-wide context: An earlier analysis identified 117 million unique TCR beta sequences in 150 million to 200 million T cells.

A multiplex PCR was run with 60 Vbeta primers and 13 Jbeta primers. The protocol was immunoSEQ multiplex PCR, while the TCRdb copy is restricted to in-frame clones and leaves out a portion. The table shows about 120,000 clones, with 80% occurring only once. Germline loops: CDR1 MDHEN, CDR2 SYDVKM. With 5 bases removed from V and 3 bases from J, the gap between germline ends came to 11 bases. This CDR3 has 14 amino acids. Though probably carrying unrecorded immune exposures, donors were nominally healthy at sampling. The sequence derives from a woman in her sixties or seventies in good health and CMV-seropositive. The chain links TRBV28 to TRBJ1-3; a weak D match, TRBD1 (5 bases). Sequenced: PBMCs. CDR3 sequence reads: CASSPRTSGNTIYF. Here the CDR3 DNA reads TGTGCCAGCAGTCCTCGGACAAGTGGAAACACCATATATTTT.